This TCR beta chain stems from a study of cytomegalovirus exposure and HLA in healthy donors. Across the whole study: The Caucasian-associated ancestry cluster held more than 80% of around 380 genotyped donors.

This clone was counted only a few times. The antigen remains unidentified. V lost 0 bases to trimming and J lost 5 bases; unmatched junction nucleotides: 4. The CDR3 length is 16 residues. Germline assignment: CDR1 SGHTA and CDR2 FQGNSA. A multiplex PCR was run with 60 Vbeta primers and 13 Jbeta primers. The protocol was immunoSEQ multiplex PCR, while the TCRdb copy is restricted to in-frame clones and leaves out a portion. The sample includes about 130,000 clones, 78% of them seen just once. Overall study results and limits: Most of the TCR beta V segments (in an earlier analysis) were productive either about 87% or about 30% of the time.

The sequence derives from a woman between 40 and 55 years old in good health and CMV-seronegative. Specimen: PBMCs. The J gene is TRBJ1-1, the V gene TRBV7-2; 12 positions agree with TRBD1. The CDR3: CASSLAGTGGRTEAFF. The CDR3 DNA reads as TGTGCCAGCAGCTTAGCGGGGACAGGGGGCAGGACTGAAGCTTTCTTT. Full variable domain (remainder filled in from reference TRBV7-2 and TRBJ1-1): GAGVSQSPSNKVTEKGKDVELRCDPISGHTALYWYRQSLGQGLEFLIYFQGNSAPDKSGLPSDRFSAERTGGSVSTLTIQRTQQEDSAVYLCASSLAGTGGRTEAFFGQGTRLTVV.